This T cell receptor (beta chain) derives from a study of blood T cell repertoires in COVID-19. Across the study: Sites across the United States, Italy and Spain contributed samples from acute and convalescent COVID-19. T cells, B-cell-depleted T cells, or PBMCs supplied cDNA or gDNA.

The J segment lost 4 bases and the V segment lost 6 bases, leaving 8 bases of the junction unmatched. Per germline, CDR1 SNHLY and CDR2 FYNNEI. The CDR3 covers 15 residues. In the original processing: The assay estimated nucleated cells by amplifying reference gene primers. This table comes from immunoSEQ multiplex PCR, and its TCRdb copy is limited to in-frame clones, with some not included. Clone size and V and J calls were adopted from that table, with D and trimming inferred from the DNA. The sample has 70,000 to 80,000 clones, about 90% seen once; the top ten hold under 6%. The TCR comes from a human donor in a cohort sampled during active COVID-19. The sample comprised peripheral blood. The genes are TRBV2 and TRBJ2-5; 10 bases map to TRBD2. CDR3 residues: CASSAVAGGGETQYF. As DNA, the CDR3 is TGTGCCAGCAGCGCGGTAGCGGGGGGTGGAGAGACCCAGTACTTC.